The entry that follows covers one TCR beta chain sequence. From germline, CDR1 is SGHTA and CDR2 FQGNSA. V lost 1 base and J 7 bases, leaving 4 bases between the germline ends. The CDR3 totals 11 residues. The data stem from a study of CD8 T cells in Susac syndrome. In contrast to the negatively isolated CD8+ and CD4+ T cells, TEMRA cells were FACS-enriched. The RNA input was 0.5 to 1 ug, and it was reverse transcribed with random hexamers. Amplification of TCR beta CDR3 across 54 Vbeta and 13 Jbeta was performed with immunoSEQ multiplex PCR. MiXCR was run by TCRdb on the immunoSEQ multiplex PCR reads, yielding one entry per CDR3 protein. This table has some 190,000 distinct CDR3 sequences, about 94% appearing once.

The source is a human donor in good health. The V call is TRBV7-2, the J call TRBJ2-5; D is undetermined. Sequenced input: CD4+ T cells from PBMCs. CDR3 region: CASSLERTQYF. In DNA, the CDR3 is TGTGCCAGCAGCTTAGAGAGGACCCAGTACTTC.